This T cell receptor beta chain was sequenced for a study of identical twins. This clonotype was detected only a few times. One entry per CDR3 protein results from TCRdb running MiXCR on the 5' RACE reads. The sample shows approximately 490,000 distinct CDR3 sequences, under 25% of them seen only once. The CDR3 consists of 15 residues. Germline values: CDR1 KGHSH, CDR2 LQKENI. Trimming shortened V by 4 bases and J by 5 bases, and 17 bases separated the two germline ends. A further study also used this sample, focusing on yellow fever vaccine responses in identical twins. As that report states: Twins reportedly showed a vaccine T cell response that seemed partly convergent and partly personalized.

The rearrangement uses TRBV18 and TRBJ1-1; D is perhaps TRBD1 (5 bases). This TCR derives from a woman aged 18-29 years in good health. The sample consisted of CD4+ T cells sorted from blood. CDR3 protein: CASSLADISGTEAFF. CDR3 DNA sequence: TGTGCCAGCTCACTTGCGGACATCTCGGGTACTGAAGCTTTCTTT.